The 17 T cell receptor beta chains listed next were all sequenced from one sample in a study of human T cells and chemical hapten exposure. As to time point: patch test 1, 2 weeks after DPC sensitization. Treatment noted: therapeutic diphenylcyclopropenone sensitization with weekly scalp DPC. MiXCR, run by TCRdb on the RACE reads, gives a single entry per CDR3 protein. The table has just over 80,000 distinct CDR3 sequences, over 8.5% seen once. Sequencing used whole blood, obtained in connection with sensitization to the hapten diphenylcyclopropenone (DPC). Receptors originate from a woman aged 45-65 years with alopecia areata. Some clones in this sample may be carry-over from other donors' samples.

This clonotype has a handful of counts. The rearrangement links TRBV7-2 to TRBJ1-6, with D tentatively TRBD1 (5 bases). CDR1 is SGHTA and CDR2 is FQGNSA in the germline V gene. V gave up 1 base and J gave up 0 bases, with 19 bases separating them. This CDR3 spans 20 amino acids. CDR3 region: CASSLVQRDGIRSYNSPLHF. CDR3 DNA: TGTGCCAGCAGCTTAGTTCAGCGGGACGGAATACGCTCCTATAATTCACCCCTCCACTTT.

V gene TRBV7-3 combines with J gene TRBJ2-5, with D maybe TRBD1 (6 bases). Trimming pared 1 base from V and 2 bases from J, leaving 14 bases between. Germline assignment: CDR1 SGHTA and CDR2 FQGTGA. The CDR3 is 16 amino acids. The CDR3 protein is CASSLRAPDRQETQYF. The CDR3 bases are TGTGCCAGCAGCTTAAGGGCCCCGGACAGACAAGAGACCCAGTACTTC.

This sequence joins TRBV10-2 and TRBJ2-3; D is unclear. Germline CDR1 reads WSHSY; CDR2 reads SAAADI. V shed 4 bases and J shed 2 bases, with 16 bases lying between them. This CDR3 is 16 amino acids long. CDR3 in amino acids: CASSVDRAHLTDTQYF. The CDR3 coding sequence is TGCGCCAGCAGTGTTGACCGGGCCCACCTCACAGATACGCAGTATTTT.

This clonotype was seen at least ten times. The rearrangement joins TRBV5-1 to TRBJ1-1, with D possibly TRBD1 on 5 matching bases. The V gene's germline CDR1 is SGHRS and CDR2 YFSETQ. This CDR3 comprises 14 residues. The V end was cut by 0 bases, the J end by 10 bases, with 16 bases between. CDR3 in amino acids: CASSLATRGEGAFF. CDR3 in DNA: TGCGCCAGCAGCTTGGCTACGAGAGGGGAAGGAGCTTTCTTT.

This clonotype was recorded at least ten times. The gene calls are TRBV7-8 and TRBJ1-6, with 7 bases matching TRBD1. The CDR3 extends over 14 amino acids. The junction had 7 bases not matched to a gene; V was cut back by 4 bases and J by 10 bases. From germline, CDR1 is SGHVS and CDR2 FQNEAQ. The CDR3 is CASSSGGGRSPLHF. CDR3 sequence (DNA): TGTGCCAGCAGCTCAGGGGGGGGTCGGTCACCCCTCCACTTT.

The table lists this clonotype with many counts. Here the CDR3 DNA reads TGCGCCAGCAGCATCGGGGACGGATCTAATGAAAAACTGTTTTTT. The encoded protein is CASSIGDGSNEKLFF. The rearrangement uses TRBV5-1 and TRBJ1-4, with D possibly being TRBD1 (5 bases). Between the trimmed V and J ends, which lost 4 bases and 3 bases, there was a span of 13 bases. This CDR3 is built from 15 residues. Looked up from germline, CDR1 is SGHRS and CDR2 is YFSETQ.

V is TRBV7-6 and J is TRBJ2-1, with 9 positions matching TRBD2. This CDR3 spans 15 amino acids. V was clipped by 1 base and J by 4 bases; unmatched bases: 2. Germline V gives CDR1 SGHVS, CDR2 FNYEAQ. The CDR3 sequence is CASSLVSGGYNEQFF. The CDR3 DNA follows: TGTGCCAGCAGCTTAGTTAGCGGGGGATACAATGAGCAGTTCTTC.

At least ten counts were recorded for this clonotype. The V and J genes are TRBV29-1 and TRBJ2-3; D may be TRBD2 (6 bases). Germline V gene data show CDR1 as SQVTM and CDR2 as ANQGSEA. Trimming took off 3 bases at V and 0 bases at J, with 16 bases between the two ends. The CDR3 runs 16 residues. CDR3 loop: CSVEGPASASTDTQYF. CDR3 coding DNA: TGCAGCGTTGAGGGGCCTGCTAGCGCTAGCACAGATACGCAGTATTTT.

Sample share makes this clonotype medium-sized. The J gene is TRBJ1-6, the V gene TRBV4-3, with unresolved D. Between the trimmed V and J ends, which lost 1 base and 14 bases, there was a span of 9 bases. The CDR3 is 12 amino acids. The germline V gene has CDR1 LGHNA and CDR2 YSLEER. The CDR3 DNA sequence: TGCGCCAGCAGCCAAGTCGATGGGGCCCTCCACTTT. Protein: CASSQVDGALHF.

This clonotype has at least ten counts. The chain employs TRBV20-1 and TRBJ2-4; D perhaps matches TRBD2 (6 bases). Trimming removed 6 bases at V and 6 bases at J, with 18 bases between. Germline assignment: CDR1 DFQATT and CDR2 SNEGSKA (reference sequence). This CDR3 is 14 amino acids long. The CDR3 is CSAGPGGRGNIQYF. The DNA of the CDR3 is TGCAGTGCCGGGCCCGGCGGGCGGGGAAACATTCAGTACTTC.

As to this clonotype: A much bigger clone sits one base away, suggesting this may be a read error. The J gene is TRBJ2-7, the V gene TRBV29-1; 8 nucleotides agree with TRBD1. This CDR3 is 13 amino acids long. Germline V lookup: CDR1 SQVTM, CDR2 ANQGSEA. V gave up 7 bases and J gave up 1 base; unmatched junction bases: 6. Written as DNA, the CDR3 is TGCAGCGCTTTAGGACAGGGTTCCTACGAGCAGTACTTC. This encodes CSALGQGSYEQYF.

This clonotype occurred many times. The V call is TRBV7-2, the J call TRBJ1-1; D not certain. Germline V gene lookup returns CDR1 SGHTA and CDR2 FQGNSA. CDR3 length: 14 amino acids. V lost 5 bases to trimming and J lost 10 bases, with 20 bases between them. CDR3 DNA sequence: TGTGCCAGCAGCCCCCCGGGGTTAGGGCGCTCAGCTTTCTTT. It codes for CASSPPGLGRSAFF.

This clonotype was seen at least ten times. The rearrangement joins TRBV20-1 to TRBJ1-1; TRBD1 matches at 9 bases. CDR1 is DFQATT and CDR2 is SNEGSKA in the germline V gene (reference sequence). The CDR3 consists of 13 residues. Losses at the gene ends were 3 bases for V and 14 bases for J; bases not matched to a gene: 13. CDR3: CSASKQGAERAFF. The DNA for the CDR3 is TGCAGTGCTAGCAAACAGGGGGCGGAACGAGCCTTCTTT.

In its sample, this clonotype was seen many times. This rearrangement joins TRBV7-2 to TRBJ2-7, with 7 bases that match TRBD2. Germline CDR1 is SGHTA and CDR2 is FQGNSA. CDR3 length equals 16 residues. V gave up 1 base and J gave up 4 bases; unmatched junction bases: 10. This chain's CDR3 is CASSLGVGGSVYEQYF. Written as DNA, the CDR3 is TGTGCCAGCAGCTTAGGAGTGGGCGGGAGTGTTTACGAGCAGTACTTC.

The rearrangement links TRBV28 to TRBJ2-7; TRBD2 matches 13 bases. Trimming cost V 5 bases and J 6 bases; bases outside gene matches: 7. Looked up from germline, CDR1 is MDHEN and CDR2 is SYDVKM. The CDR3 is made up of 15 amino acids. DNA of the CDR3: TGTGCCAGCAGTATTCGGACTAGCGGGAGAGTCGAGCAGTACTTC. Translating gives CASSIRTSGRVEQYF.

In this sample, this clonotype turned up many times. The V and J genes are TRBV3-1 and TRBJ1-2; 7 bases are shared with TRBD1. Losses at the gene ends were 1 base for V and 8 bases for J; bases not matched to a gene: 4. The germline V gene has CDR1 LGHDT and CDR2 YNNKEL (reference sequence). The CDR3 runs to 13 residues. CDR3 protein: CASSQGQGTGYTF. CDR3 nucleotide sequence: TGTGCCAGCAGCCAAGGACAGGGTACGGGCTACACCTTC.

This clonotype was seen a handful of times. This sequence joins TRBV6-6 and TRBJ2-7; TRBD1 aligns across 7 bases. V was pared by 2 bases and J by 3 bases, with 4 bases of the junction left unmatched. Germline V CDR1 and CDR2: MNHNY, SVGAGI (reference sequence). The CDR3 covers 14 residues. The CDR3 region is CASSYLGTDYEQYF. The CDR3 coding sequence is TGTGCCAGCAGTTACCTAGGGACAGACTACGAGCAGTACTTC.